This T cell receptor beta chain was recorded in a study of blood T cell repertoires in COVID-19. Ages ranged from 18 to 89 years, with residence in under 25 US areas. Original analysis: For nucleated cells, counts were estimated from reference gene primer amplification. The table came from immunoSEQ multiplex PCR; TCRdb's copy has only in-frame clones and leaves some out. That table gives V, J and clone size, and the DNA gave D and trimming. Of a few hundred thousand clones listed, 70% to 90% are singletons. V was pared by 6 bases and J by 5 bases, with 19 bases between. Germline-derived CDR1 and CDR2 are DFQATT and SNEGSKA (reference sequence). This CDR3 spans 14 amino acids.

The V call is TRBV20-1, the J call TRBJ1-1; D unresolved. Sample: PBMCs or T cells enriched from blood (not recorded which). This clonotype was obtained from a man aged 30-40 years who had recovered from COVID-19. The CDR3 protein is CSASGEGITTEAFF. As DNA, the CDR3 is TGCAGTGCCAGTGGTGAGGGTATTACTACTGAAGCTTTCTTT.